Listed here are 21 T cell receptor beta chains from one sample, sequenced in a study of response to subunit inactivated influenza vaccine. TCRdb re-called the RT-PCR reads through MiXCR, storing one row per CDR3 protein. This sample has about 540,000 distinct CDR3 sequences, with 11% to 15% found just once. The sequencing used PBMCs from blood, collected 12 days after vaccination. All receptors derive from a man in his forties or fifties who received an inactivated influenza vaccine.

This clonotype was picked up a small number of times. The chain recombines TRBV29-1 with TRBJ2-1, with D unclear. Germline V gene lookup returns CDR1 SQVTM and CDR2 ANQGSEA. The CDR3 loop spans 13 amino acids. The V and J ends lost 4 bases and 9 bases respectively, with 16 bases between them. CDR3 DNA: TGCAGCGTTGGTCTTTCGGTGCGCAGTGAGCAGTTCTTC. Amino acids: CSVGLSVRSEQFF.

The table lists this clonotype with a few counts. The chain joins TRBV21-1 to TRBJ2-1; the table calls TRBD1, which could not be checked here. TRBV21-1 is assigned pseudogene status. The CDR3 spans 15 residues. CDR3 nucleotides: TGTGCCAGCAGCCCGGACAGGGCCTACTGGGATGAGCAGTTCTTC. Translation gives CASSPDRAYWDEQFF.

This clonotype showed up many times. CDR3 sequence reads: CASTSRQGYTGELFF. For the CDR3, the DNA is TGTGCCAGCACCTCTCGACAGGGGTACACCGGGGAGCTGTTTTTT. The chain uses TRBV12-3 or TRBV12-4 and TRBJ2-2; 8 bases line up with TRBD1. This CDR3 spans 15 amino acids. The V segment lost 7 bases and the J segment 3 bases; nucleotides outside the gene matches: 7.

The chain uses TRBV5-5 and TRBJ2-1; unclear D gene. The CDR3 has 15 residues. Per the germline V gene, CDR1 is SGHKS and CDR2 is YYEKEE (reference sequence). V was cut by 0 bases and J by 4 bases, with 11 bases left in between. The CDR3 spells CASSLAPAGYNEQFF. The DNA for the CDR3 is TGTGCCAGCAGCTTGGCCCCAGCAGGATACAATGAGCAGTTCTTC.

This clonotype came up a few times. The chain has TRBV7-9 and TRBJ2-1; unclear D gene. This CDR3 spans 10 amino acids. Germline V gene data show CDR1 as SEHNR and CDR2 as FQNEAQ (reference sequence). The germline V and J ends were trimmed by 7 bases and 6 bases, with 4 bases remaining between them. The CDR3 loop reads CASNINEQFF. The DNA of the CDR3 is TGTGCCAGCAACATCAATGAGCAGTTCTTC.

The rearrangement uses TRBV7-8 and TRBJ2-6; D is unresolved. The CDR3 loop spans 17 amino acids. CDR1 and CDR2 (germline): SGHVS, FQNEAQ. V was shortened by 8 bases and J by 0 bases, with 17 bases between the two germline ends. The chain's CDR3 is CASGVARRFSGANVLTF. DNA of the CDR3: TGTGCCAGCGGGGTGGCTAGACGCTTCTCTGGGGCCAACGTCCTGACTTTC.

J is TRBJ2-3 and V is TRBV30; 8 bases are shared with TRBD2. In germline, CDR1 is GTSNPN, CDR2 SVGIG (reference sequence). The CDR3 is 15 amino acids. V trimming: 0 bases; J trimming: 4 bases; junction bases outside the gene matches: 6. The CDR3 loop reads CAWSVSGNFADTQYF. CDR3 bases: TGTGCCTGGAGTGTTAGCGGGAACTTCGCAGATACGCAGTATTTT. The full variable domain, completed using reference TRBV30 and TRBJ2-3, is SQTIHQWPATLVQPVGSPLSLECTVEGTSNPNLYWYRQAAGRGLQLLFYSVGIGQISSEVPQNLSASRPQDRQFILSSKKLLLSDSGFYLCAWSVSGNFADTQYFGPGTRLTVL.

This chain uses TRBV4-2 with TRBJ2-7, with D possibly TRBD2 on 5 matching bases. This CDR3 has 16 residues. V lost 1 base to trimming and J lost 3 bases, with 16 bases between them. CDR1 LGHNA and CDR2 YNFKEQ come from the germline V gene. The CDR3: CASSQGNSGDGYEQYF. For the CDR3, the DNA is TGTGCCAGCAGCCAAGGGAACAGCGGAGATGGCTACGAGCAGTACTTC.

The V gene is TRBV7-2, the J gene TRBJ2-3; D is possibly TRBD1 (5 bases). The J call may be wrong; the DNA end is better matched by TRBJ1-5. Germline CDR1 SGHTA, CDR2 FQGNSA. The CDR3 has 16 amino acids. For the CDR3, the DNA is TGTGCCAGCAGCTGGGGACTAGCGGGAGTCACAGATACGCAGCATTTT. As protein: CASSWGLAGVTDTQHF.

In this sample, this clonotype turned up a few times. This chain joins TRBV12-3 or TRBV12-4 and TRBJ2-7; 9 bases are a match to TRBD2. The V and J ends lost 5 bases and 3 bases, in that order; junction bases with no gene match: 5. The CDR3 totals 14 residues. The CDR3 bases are TGTGCCAGCAGTCAAGCGGGAGGAAACTACGAGCAGTACTTC. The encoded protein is CASSQAGGNYEQYF.

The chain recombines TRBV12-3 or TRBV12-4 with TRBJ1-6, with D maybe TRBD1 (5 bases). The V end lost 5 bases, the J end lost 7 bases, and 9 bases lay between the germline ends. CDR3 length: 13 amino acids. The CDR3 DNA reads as TGTGCCAGCAGTGGGGCAGAGAATTCACCCCTCCACTTT. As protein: CASSGAENSPLHF.

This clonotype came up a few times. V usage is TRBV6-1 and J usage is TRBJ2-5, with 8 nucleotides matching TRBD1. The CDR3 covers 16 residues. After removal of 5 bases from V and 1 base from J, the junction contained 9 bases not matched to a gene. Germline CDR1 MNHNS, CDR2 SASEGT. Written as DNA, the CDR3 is TGTGCCAGCAGTCCCAGGACAGGGAGGCTCCAAGAGACCCAGTACTTC. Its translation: CASSPRTGRLQETQYF.

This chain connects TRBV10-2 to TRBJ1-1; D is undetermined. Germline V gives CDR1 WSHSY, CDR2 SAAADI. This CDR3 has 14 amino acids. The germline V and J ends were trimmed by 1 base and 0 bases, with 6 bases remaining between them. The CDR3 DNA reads TGCGCCAGCAGTGAGTTGTACATGAACACTGAAGCTTTCTTT. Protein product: CASSELYMNTEAFF.

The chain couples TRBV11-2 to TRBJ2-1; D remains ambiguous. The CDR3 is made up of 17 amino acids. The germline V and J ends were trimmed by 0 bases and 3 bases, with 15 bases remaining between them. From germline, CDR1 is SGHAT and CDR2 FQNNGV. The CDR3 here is CASSLDFQSGLYNEQFF. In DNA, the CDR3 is TGTGCCAGCAGCTTAGATTTTCAATCGGGTCTCTACAATGAGCAGTTCTTC. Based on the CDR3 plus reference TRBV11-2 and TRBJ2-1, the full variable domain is EAGVAQSPRYKIIEKRQSVAFWCNPISGHATLYWYQQILGQGPKLLIQFQNNGVVDDSQLPKDRFSAERLKGVDSTLKIQPAKLEDSAVYLCASSLDFQSGLYNEQFFGPGTRLTVL.

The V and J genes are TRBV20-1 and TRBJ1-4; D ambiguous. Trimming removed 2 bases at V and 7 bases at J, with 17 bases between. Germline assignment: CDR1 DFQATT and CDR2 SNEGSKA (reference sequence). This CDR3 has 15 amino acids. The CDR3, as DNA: TGCAGTGCTAGATTAGGACCTCCGAGCGGTGAAAAACTGTTTTTT. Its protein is CSARLGPPSGEKLFF.

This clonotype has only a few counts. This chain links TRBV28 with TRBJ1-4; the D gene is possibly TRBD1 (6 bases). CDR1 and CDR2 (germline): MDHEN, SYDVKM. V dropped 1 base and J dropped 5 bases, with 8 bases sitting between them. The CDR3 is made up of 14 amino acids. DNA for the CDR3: TGTGCCAGCAGTTTATTCGGGACAAATGAAAAACTGTTTTTT. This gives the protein CASSLFGTNEKLFF.

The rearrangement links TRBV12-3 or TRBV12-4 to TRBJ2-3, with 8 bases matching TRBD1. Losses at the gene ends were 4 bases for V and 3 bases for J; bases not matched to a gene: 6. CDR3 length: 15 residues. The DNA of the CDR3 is TGTGCCAGCAGTTCCCCGTGGGACAGGACAGATACGCAGTATTTT. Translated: CASSSPWDRTDTQYF.

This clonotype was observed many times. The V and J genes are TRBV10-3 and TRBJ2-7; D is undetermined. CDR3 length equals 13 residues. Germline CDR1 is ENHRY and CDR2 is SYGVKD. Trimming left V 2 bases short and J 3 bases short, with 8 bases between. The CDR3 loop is CAISERDSYEQYF. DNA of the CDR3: TGTGCCATCAGTGAGAGGGATAGCTACGAGCAGTACTTC.

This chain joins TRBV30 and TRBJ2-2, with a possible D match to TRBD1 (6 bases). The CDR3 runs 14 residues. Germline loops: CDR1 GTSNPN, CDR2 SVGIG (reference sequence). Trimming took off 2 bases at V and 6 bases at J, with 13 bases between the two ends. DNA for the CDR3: TGTGCCTGGAGTTCAGGGGCGGGCCCCGGGGAGCTGTTTTTT. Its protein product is CAWSSGAGPGELFF. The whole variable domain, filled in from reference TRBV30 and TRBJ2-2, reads SQTIHQWPATLVQPVGSPLSLECTVEGTSNPNLYWYRQAAGRGLQLLFYSVGIGQISSEVPQNLSASRPQDRQFILSSKKLLLSDSGFYLCAWSSGAGPGELFFGEGSRLTVL.

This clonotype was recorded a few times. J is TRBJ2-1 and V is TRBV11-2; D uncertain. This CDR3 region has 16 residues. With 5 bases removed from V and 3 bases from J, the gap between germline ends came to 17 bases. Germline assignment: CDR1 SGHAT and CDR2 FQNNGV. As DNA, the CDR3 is TGTGCCAGCAGCCTCTCGTTGGTGGAGAACTACAATGAGCAGTTCTTC. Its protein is CASSLSLVENYNEQFF.

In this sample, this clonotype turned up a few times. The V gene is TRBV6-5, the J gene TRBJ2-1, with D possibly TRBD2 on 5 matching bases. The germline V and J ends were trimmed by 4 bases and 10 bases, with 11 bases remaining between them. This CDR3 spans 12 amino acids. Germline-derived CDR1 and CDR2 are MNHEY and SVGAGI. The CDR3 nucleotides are TGTGCCAGCAGTTCCGCACGACTAGAGCAGTTCTTC. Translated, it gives CASSSARLEQFF.